This passage covers 8 T cell receptor beta chains from one sample sequenced in a study of shared clonotypes between healthy human individuals. Libraries were prepared by immunoSEQ multiplex PCR; TCRdb keeps only in-frame clonotypes and omits some of them. The repertoire holds some 1,600,000 clones, with 95% to 99% as singletons. The material sequenced was naive CD4+ T cells sorted from blood. Subset given: CD45RA+ positively selected. These receptors came from a man aged 30-40 years in good health.

The chain uses TRBV11-1 and TRBJ2-5, with D perhaps TRBD2 (5 bases). The CDR3 spans 15 residues. Germline V lookup: CDR1 SGHAT, CDR2 FQDESV (reference sequence). V gave up 2 bases and J gave up 5 bases, with 15 bases separating them. In nucleotides, the CDR3 is TGTGCCAGCAGCTTAAGGAAACTAGTCTGGGAGACCCAGTACTTC. It is translated as CASSLRKLVWETQYF. Variable domain in full (rest from reference TRBV11-1 and TRBJ2-5): EAEVAQSPRYKITEKSQAVAFWCDPISGHATLYWYRQILGQGPELLVQFQDESVVDDSQLPKDRFSAERLKGVDSTLKIQPAELGDSAMYLCASSLRKLVWETQYFGPGTRLLVL.

The V call is TRBV15, the J call TRBJ1-5; 7 bases are shared with TRBD1. Germline V gives CDR1 LNHNV, CDR2 YYDKDF (reference sequence). CDR3 length: 16 amino acids. With V trimmed by 2 bases and J by 0 bases, 4 bases remained unmatched. CDR3 sequence: CATSRLTGASNQPQHF. The DNA for the CDR3 is TGTGCCACCAGCAGACTTACAGGGGCTAGCAATCAGCCCCAGCATTTT.

This chain connects TRBV5-1 to TRBJ2-3, with 8 bases lining up with TRBD2. Unmatched junction bases numbered 5, after V lost 0 bases and J lost 2 bases. Germline values: CDR1 SGHRS, CDR2 YFSETQ. The CDR3 has 16 residues. CDR3 region: CASSLAGSGNTDTQYF. CDR3 DNA sequence: TGCGCCAGCAGCTTGGCCGGTAGCGGGAACACAGATACGCAGTATTTT.

The rearrangement links TRBV7-8 to TRBJ2-1, with a tentative D call TRBD2 (5 bases). Between the trimmed V and J ends, which lost 5 bases and 4 bases, there was a span of 12 bases. The CDR3 runs to 14 residues. The germline CDR1 and CDR2 sequences are SGHVS and FQNEAQ. CDR3 loop: CASSRWTAYNEQFF. In DNA form, the CDR3 reads TGTGCCAGCAGCCGGTGGACTGCTTACAATGAGCAGTTCTTC. Drawing the rest from reference TRBV7-8 and TRBJ2-1, the complete variable domain is GAGVSQSPRYKVAKRGQDVALRCDPISGHVSLFWYQQALGQGPEFLTYFQNEAQLDKSGLPSDRFFAERPEGSVSTLKIQRTQQEDSAVYLCASSRWTAYNEQFFGPGTRLTVL.

This clone occurred once. The chain recombines TRBV7-9 with TRBJ1-5; TRBD1 matches at 9 bases. The V gene end was trimmed by 1 base and the J gene end by 4 bases; junction bases not matched to a gene: 8. The CDR3 sequence is 17 residues long. Per germline, CDR1 SEHNR and CDR2 FQNEAQ (reference sequence). DNA of the CDR3: TGTGCCAGCAGCTTAGTTCTCACAGGGGGCCAGAATCAGCCCCAGCATTTT. Amino acids: CASSLVLTGGQNQPQHF.

The chain employs TRBV4-2 and TRBJ1-5, with D unresolved. The V gene's germline CDR1 is LGHNA and CDR2 YNFKEQ. The V end lost 1 base, the J end lost 0 bases, and 7 bases lay between the germline ends. The CDR3 contains 15 residues. This chain's CDR3 is CASSQGSNSNQPQHF. The CDR3, as DNA: TGTGCCAGCAGCCAAGGGTCTAATAGCAATCAGCCCCAGCATTTT.

This chain links TRBV28 with TRBJ2-1, with D unclear. V dropped 5 bases and J dropped 12 bases, with 17 bases sitting between them. The CDR3 sequence is 13 residues long. CDR1 and CDR2 from the germline V gene are MDHEN and SYDVKM. CDR3 sequence reads: CASSPRPSVRQFF. CDR3 nucleotide sequence: TGTGCCAGCAGTCCCCGACCCAGCGTACGGCAGTTCTTC.

The chain joins TRBV23-1 to TRBJ2-7; 11 bases line up with TRBD2. TRBV23-1 is assigned to the ORF class and has an uncertain function. V gave up 3 bases and J gave up 2 bases; unmatched junction bases: 24. This CDR3 region has 22 residues. DNA for the CDR3: TGCGCCAGCAGTCATCCAACAAAACGACAGGGGGGACTAGCGGAGAATACCTACGAGCAGTACTTC. Translation: CASSHPTKRQGGLAENTYEQYF.